The clone carrying this TCR beta chain was recorded at least ten times. Time point denoted: persistent/refractory GD, antithyroid drugs over 5 years with positive TRAb. Construction of the TCR library relied on RNA isolated from PBMCs. These data originate in a study of regulatory T cells in long-lasting Graves disease. About the research overall: Over 5 years of antithyroid drugs with positive TSH receptor antibodies was taken to mean persistent Graves' disease.

This CDR3 spans 19 amino acids. The germline CDR1 and CDR2 sequences are MDHEN and SYDVKM. With V trimmed by 2 bases and J by 2 bases, 10 bases remained unmatched. Building the TCR beta libraries relied on iRepertoire HTBI primers, and CDR3 regions underwent Arm-PCR. TCRdb independently ran MiXCR on the multiplex PCR reads; one entry per CDR3 protein. This table holds 350,000 to 450,000 distinct CDR3 sequences, approximately 25% found once. This chain joins TRBV28 and TRBJ2-6; 9 bases line up with TRBD1. The sequencing used peripheral blood mononuclear cells (PBMCs), collected when the disease was refractory, from a patient treated with antithyroid drugs. This TCR came from a woman in her thirties or forties with Graves disease. The CDR3 DNA is TGTGCCAGCAGTTTACCTGGGGACAGGGCCCCCACTGGGGCCAACGTCCTGACTTTC. The encoded protein is CASSLPGDRAPTGANVLTF.